This T cell receptor (beta chain) was recorded in a study of Graves' ophthalmopathy and Graves' hyperthyroidism. A word on this clonotype: Its target is not known.

Patients were left out if they had other autoimmune diseases, uncontrolled infections, pregnancy or lactation. Amplified material comprised TCR beta CDR3 regions derived from RNA transcripts. HTBI primers were employed in first-round RT-PCR, then a second-round multiplex PCR followed. TCRdb reprocessed the multiplex PCR reads with MiXCR, giving one entry per CDR3 protein. The sample contains roughly 1.1 million distinct CDR3 sequences, less than 45% of which appear only once. General study findings and limits: Most expanded thyroid clonotypes above 0.001 frequency also appeared in blood.

This sequence was found in an adult man with Graves' hyperthyroidism. The sequenced sample was peripheral blood or thyroid tissue (not recorded which).

CDR3 in DNA: TGCAGCGTGGACAGGGGGATTGATGGCTACACCTTC. Its protein is CSVDRGIDGYTF. V usage is TRBV29-1 and J usage is TRBJ1-2; 10 bases line up with TRBD1. V was clipped by 6 bases and J by 6 bases; unmatched bases: 4. Germline V gene sequence: CDR1 SQVTM, CDR2 ANQGSEA. The CDR3 loop spans 12 amino acids.